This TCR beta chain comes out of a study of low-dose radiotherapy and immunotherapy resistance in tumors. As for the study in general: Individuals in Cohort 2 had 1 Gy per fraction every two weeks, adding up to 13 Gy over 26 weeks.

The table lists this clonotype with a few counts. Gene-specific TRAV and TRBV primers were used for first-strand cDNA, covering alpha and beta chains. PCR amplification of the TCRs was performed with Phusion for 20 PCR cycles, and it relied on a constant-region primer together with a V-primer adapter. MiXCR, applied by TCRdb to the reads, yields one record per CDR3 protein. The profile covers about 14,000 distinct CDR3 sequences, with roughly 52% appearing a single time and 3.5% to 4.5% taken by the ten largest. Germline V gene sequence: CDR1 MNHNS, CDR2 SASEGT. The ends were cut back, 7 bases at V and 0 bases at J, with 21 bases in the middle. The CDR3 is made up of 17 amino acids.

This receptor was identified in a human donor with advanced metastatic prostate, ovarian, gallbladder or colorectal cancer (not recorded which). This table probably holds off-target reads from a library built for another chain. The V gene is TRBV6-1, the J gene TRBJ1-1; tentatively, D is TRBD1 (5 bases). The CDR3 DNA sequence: TGTGCCAGCACCCCAACGGGGGGACTAATTATGAACACTGAAGCTTTCTTT. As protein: CASTPTGGLIMNTEAFF.